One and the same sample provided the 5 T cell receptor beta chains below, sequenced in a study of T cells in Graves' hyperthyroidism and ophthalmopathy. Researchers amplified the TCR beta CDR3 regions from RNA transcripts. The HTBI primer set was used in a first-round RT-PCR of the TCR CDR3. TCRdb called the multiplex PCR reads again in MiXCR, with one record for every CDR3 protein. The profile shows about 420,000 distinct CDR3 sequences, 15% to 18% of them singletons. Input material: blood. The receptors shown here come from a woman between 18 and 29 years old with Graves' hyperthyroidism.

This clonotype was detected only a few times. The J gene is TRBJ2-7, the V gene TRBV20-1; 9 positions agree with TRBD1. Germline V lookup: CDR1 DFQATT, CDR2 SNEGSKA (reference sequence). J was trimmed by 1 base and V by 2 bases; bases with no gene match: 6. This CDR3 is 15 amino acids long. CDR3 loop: CSARFLDRGSYEQYF. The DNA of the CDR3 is TGCAGTGCTAGATTCTTGGACAGGGGATCCTACGAGCAGTACTTC.

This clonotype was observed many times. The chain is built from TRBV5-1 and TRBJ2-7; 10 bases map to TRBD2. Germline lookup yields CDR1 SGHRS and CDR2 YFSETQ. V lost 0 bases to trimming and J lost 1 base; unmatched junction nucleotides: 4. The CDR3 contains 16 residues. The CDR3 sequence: CASSLGLAGPSYEQYF. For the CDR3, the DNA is TGCGCCAGCAGCTTGGGACTAGCGGGCCCTTCCTACGAGCAGTACTTC.

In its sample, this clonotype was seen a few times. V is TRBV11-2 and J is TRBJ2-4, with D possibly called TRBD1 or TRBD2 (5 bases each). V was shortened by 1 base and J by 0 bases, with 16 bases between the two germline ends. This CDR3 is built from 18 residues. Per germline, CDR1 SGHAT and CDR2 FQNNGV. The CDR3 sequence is CASSLVSPGPVAKNIQYF. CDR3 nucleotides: TGTGCCAGCAGCTTAGTCTCCCCGGGACCGGTAGCCAAAAACATTCAGTACTTC.

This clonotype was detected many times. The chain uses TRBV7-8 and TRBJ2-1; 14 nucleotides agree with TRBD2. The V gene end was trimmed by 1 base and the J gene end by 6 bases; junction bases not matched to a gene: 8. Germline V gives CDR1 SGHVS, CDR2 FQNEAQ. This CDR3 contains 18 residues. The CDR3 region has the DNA TGTGCCAGCAGCTTAGTTATTGGGACTAGCGGGAGCTCCAATGAGCAGTTCTTC. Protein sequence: CASSLVIGTSGSSNEQFF.

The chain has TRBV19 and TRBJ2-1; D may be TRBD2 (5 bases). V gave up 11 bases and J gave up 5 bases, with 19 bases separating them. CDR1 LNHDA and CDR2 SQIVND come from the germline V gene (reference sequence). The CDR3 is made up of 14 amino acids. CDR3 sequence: CAVRKVGANNEQFF. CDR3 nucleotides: TGTGCCGTTAGGAAGGTGGGAGCAAACAATGAGCAGTTCTTC. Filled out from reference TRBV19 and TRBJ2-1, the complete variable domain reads DGGITQSPKYLFRKEGQNVTLSCEQNLNHDAMYWYRQDPGQGLRLIYYSQIVNDFQKGDIAEGYSVSREKKESFPLTVTSAQKNPTAFYLCAVRKVGANNEQFFGPGTRLTVL.